The 22 T cell receptor beta chains given below trace back to one sample, sequenced in a study of blood T cell repertoires in COVID-19. Profiled with immunoSEQ multiplex PCR; TCRdb holds only in-frame clones, not every one. The profile shows some 200,000 clones, approximately 83% of them singletons. The sequenced material came from PBMCs or T cells enriched from blood (not recorded which). The receptors here all came from a man aged 40-55 years who had recovered from COVID-19.

J is TRBJ1-3 and V is TRBV6-5, with a weak D call TRBD1 (5 bases). Germline CDR1 and CDR2: MNHEY and SVGAGI. The CDR3 length is 14 residues. V gave up 4 bases and J gave up 0 bases, with 7 bases separating them. In DNA, the CDR3 is TGTGCCAGCAGTTCGACAGTCTCTGGAAACACCATATATTTT. This codes for CASSSTVSGNTIYF.

The chain carries TRBV20-1 and TRBJ1-2; no reliable D call. Germline V gene sequence: CDR1 DFQATT, CDR2 SNEGSKA (reference sequence). CDR3 size: 11 residues. CDR3 DNA: TGCAGCACATCCCCTAACTATGGCTACACCTTC. This encodes CSTSPNYGYTF.

The J gene is TRBJ2-5, the V gene TRBV28, with D perhaps TRBD1 (5 bases). Trimming shortened V by 7 bases and J by 4 bases, and 13 bases separated the two germline ends. CDR1 is MDHEN and CDR2 is SYDVKM in the germline V gene. This CDR3 is built from 13 residues. The CDR3 protein is CASISGRAETQYF. CDR3 in DNA: TGTGCCAGCATCTCCGGCAGGGCAGAGACCCAGTACTTC.

This clone was seen a few times. Other DNA sequences in the same sample also yield this CDR3. The chain carries TRBV5-1 and TRBJ2-7; 7 bases match TRBD1. The germline CDR1 and CDR2 sequences are SGHRS and YFSETQ. The V and J ends lost 2 bases and 4 bases, in that order; junction bases with no gene match: 6. There are 14 residues in the CDR3. CDR3: CASSFRQGSYEQYF. CDR3 bases: TGCGCCAGCAGCTTTCGACAGGGATCTTACGAGCAGTACTTC.

This clone showed up just once. The genes are TRBV7-9 and TRBJ1-2; TRBD1 matches 8 bases. Per germline, CDR1 SEHNR and CDR2 FQNEAQ (reference sequence). This CDR3 is built from 17 residues. Unmatched junction bases numbered 12, after V lost 5 bases and J lost 1 base. In DNA form, the CDR3 reads TGTGCCAGCAGCAACCCGGGACAGGACCTAATTAACTATGGCTACACCTTC. It is translated as CASSNPGQDLINYGYTF.

The J gene is TRBJ2-7, the V gene TRBV3-1 (or the pseudogene TRBV3-2); weak D call: TRBD2 (5 bases). The V gene's germline CDR1 is LGHDT and CDR2 YNNKEL (reference sequence). Trimming took off 1 base at V and 5 bases at J, with 15 bases between the two ends. This CDR3 contains 15 residues. CDR3 coding DNA: TGTGCCAGCAGCCAAGTTATTGGAGGTCTCCACGAGCAGTACTTC. It yields the protein CASSQVIGGLHEQYF.

J is TRBJ1-6 and V is TRBV30; TRBD1 matches at 8 bases. CDR1 GTSNPN and CDR2 SVGIG come from the germline V gene (reference sequence). This CDR3 is 13 amino acids long. Unmatched junction bases numbered 4, after V lost 5 bases and J lost 7 bases. CDR3 sequence reads: CAWEGQANSPLHF. The CDR3 nucleotides are TGTGCCTGGGAGGGACAGGCGAATTCACCCCTCCACTTT.

The chain employs TRBV7-9 and TRBJ1-1, with TRBD1 identical over 9 bases. The J segment lost 1 base and the V segment lost 7 bases, leaving 7 bases of the junction unmatched. The CDR3 sequence is 15 residues long. Germline assignment: CDR1 SEHNR and CDR2 FQNEAQ (reference sequence). This chain's CDR3 is CASTRRGQGNTEAFF. The CDR3 coding sequence is TGTGCCAGCACAAGAAGGGGACAGGGGAACACTGAAGCTTTCTTT.

This chain uses TRBV18 with TRBJ1-1, with 9 bases identical to TRBD1. This CDR3 has 17 residues. V dropped 2 bases and J dropped 5; count of bases not matched to a gene: 12. Germline CDR1 is KGHSH and CDR2 is LQKENI. The CDR3 protein is CASSPTFSDRGATEAFF. CDR3 nucleotides: TGTGCCAGCTCACCAACGTTTTCCGACAGGGGGGCGACTGAAGCTTTCTTT.

This chain joins TRBV3-1 (or the pseudogene TRBV3-2) and TRBJ1-3; no reliable D call. There are 18 residues in the CDR3. V dropped 0 bases and J dropped 3 bases, with 18 bases sitting between them. Germline V gene data show CDR1 as LGHDT and CDR2 as YNNKEL (reference sequence). The CDR3 here is CASSQDSGSGFDGNTIYF. The CDR3 region has the DNA TGTGCCAGCAGCCAAGATAGCGGGAGCGGGTTCGATGGAAACACCATATATTTT.

The chain recombines TRBV4-1 with TRBJ1-1; D gene ambiguous. Per germline, CDR1 MGHRA and CDR2 YSYEKL. The V end was cut by 4 bases, the J end by 1 base, with 10 bases between. The length of the CDR3 is 14 residues. The CDR3 protein is CASSLQVSNTEAFF. CDR3 sequence (DNA): TGCGCCAGCAGCCTCCAGGTCTCGAACACTGAAGCTTTCTTT.

The V call is TRBV27, the J call TRBJ1-2, with D perhaps matching TRBD1 (6 bases). The CDR3 length is 15 residues. V lost 7 bases and J lost 3, with 18 bases in between. Germline V gene sequence: CDR1 MNHEY, CDR2 SMNVEV (reference sequence). The CDR3 sequence is CASTLRQGTYYGYTF. The CDR3 nucleotides read TGTGCCAGCACCCTACGGCAGGGGACGTACTATGGCTACACCTTC.

The chain links TRBV4-1 to TRBJ1-4; tentatively, D is TRBD1 (5 bases). Trimming cost V 0 bases and J 6 bases, with 11 bases left between them. From germline, CDR1 is MGHRA and CDR2 YSYEKL. The CDR3 length is 15 residues. As DNA, the CDR3 is TGCGCCAGCAGCCAAGATTCAACCAGGGATGAAAAACTGTTTTTT. Its protein product is CASSQDSTRDEKLFF.

The rearrangement links TRBV18 to TRBJ1-5; TRBD1 matches 9 bases. Germline values: CDR1 KGHSH, CDR2 LQKENI. CDR3 length: 15 amino acids. The ends lost 3 bases at V and 7 bases at J; junction bases unmatched: 7. CDR3 sequence reads: CASSPGTGLLQPQHF. CDR3 in DNA: TGTGCCAGCTCACCCGGGACAGGGCTATTGCAGCCCCAGCATTTT.

The count of this clone is one. J is TRBJ1-6 and V is TRBV11-2; D is unclear. Trimming cost V 0 bases and J 0 bases, with 6 bases left between them. The CDR3 extends over 16 amino acids. The germline V gene encodes CDR1 SGHAT and CDR2 FQNNGV. This CDR3 is CASSLEPSSYNSPLHF. The CDR3 bases are TGTGCCAGCAGCTTAGAACCGAGCTCCTATAATTCACCCCTCCACTTT. The full variable domain, with the rest looked up from reference TRBV11-2 and TRBJ1-6, is EAGVAQSPRYKIIEKRQSVAFWCNPISGHATLYWYQQILGQGPKLLIQFQNNGVVDDSQLPKDRFSAERLKGVDSTLKIQPAKLEDSAVYLCASSLEPSSYNSPLHFGNGTRLTVT.

The rearrangement joins TRBV6-1 to TRBJ1-1; unclear D gene. V lost 1 base, J lost 1 base, and 7 bases lay in between. In germline, CDR1 is MNHNS, CDR2 SASEGT. The CDR3 totals 14 residues. The CDR3 here is CASSEGLSNTEAFF. The CDR3 DNA reads as TGTGCCAGCAGTGAAGGACTGTCGAACACTGAAGCTTTCTTT.

Written as DNA, the CDR3 is TGTGCCAGCTCAAGCGGCCGTGGAGAGCAGTACTTC. It encodes CASSSGRGEQYF. The chain links TRBV5-4 to TRBJ2-7; D might be TRBD2 (5 bases). Germline values: CDR1 SGHNT, CDR2 YYREEE (reference sequence). V was shortened by 7 bases and J by 7 bases, with 15 bases between the two germline ends. The CDR3 extends over 12 amino acids.

V usage is TRBV3-1 (or the pseudogene TRBV3-2) and J usage is TRBJ1-2; D unresolved. V shed 0 bases and J shed 3 bases, with 14 bases lying between them. The germline gives CDR1 LGHDT, CDR2 YNNKEL (reference sequence). The CDR3 is made up of 16 amino acids. Here the CDR3 DNA reads TGTGCCAGCAGCCAAGAAGTTTCGAAGGCGGACTATGGCTACACCTTC. Translating it yields CASSQEVSKADYGYTF.

The genes are TRBV6-5 and TRBJ1-1, with D perhaps TRBD1 (5 bases). V dropped 2 bases and J dropped 4 bases, with 14 bases sitting between them. Germline CDR1 and CDR2: MNHEY and SVGAGI. The CDR3 is 15 amino acids. CDR3 loop: CASSYAGGYGTEAFF. The DNA of the CDR3 is TGTGCCAGCAGTTACGCGGGGGGTTATGGCACTGAAGCTTTCTTT.

The V and J genes are TRBV5-1 and TRBJ2-5; TRBD2 matches 13 bases. J was trimmed by 5 bases and V by 4 bases; bases with no gene match: 11. The CDR3 contains 17 residues. Germline V gene data show CDR1 as SGHRS and CDR2 as YFSETQ. CDR3 nucleotides: TGCGCCAGCAGCCTGACTAGCGGGGGGACAGGACATGAGACCCAGTACTTC. This sequence encodes CASSLTSGGTGHETQYF.

The gene calls are TRBV4-2 and TRBJ1-1; 8 bases are a match to TRBD1. This CDR3 comprises 15 residues. Trimming removed 0 bases from V and 4 bases from J; junction bases left unmatched: 4. Germline assignment: CDR1 LGHNA and CDR2 YNFKEQ. CDR3 residues: CASSQEQGVSTEAFF. As DNA, the CDR3 is TGTGCCAGCAGCCAAGAACAGGGGGTGAGCACTGAAGCTTTCTTT.

This clone is a singleton in its sample. The chain couples TRBV10-3 to TRBJ2-7; 8 nucleotides align to TRBD1. There are 15 residues in the CDR3. Germline trimming cut 6 bases from V and 5 bases from J; bases unmatched to any gene: 12. CDR1 and CDR2 from the germline V gene are ENHRY and SYGVKD. CDR3 bases: TGTGCCATCAGCCAGACAGTAGACAGGGGTGACGAGCAGTACTTC. It specifies CAISQTVDRGDEQYF.